This entry lists 23 T cell receptor beta chains sequenced from one sample in a study of Ad26.COV2.S vaccination and SARS-CoV-2 variants. The table came from immunoSEQ multiplex PCR; TCRdb's copy has only in-frame clones and leaves some out. The sample consists of a few hundred thousand clones, more than 75% of them appearing once. Treatment: about 20 received Ad26.COV2.S at low or high dose, single or two shots; a few received placebo; per-sample allocation not given. Collection of samples fell on day 63 after the first vaccine or placebo injection. The sequencing used peripheral blood, collected in a trial of Ad26.COV2.S vaccine versus placebo. Receptor source: a person aged 18-65 years who received the Ad26.COV2.S COVID-19 vaccine or a placebo.

The rearrangement links TRBV11-2 to TRBJ2-7; perhaps D is TRBD1 or TRBD2 (5 bases each). Germline assignment: CDR1 SGHAT and CDR2 FQNNGV. The V end lost 3 bases, the J end lost 5 bases, and 17 bases lay between the germline ends. This CDR3 has 15 amino acids. The CDR3 DNA reads as TGTGCCAGCAGCTTCGCAGGGCGATTGGGGGACGAGCAGTACTTC. This encodes CASSFAGRLGDEQYF.

This chain connects TRBV4-3 to TRBJ2-7, with D perhaps TRBD1 (5 bases). V lost 1 base to trimming and J lost 5 bases, with 12 bases between them. The CDR3 extends over 14 amino acids. Germline CDR1 and CDR2: LGHNA and YSLEER. As DNA, the CDR3 is TGCGCCAGCAGCCAAGTGACGACAGTCCACGAGCAGTACTTC. Translating gives CASSQVTTVHEQYF.

The J gene is TRBJ2-2, the V gene TRBV30, with D perhaps matching TRBD2 (5 bases). The CDR3 runs to 14 residues. V dropped 2 bases and J dropped 1 base, with 8 bases sitting between them. Germline V lookup: CDR1 GTSNPN, CDR2 SVGIG (reference sequence). The CDR3 coding sequence is TGTGCCTGGAGTCGGGGATTGAACACCGGGGAGCTGTTTTTT. The encoded protein is CAWSRGLNTGELFF.

V is TRBV30 and J is TRBJ1-4, with unresolved D. CDR3 length equals 11 residues. Germline CDR1 and CDR2: GTSNPN and SVGIG (reference sequence). V gave up 6 bases and J gave up 4 bases, with 6 bases separating them. CDR3 loop: CACFFNEKLFF. The CDR3 DNA reads as TGTGCCTGCTTTTTTAATGAAAAACTGTTTTTT.

This chain connects TRBV19 to TRBJ1-2; D is possibly TRBD1 (5 bases). Germline values: CDR1 LNHDA, CDR2 SQIVND (reference sequence). V lost 8 bases, J lost 2 bases, and 18 bases lay in between. The CDR3 has 15 residues. As DNA, the CDR3 is TGTGCCAGTCACCAGCCCGGCAGGGCGAACTATGGCTACACCTTC. It translates to CASHQPGRANYGYTF.

Here the CDR3 reads CASSPGLADTQYF. CDR3 bases: TGTGCCAGCAGTCCTGGACTAGCAGATACGCAGTATTTT. The chain joins TRBV6-5 to TRBJ2-3; 7 positions match TRBD2. In germline, CDR1 is MNHEY, CDR2 SVGAGI. This CDR3 comprises 13 residues. Trimming removed 5 bases from V and 4 bases from J; junction bases left unmatched: 3.

The chain combines TRBV9 with TRBJ2-2; 10 bases align to TRBD2. From germline, CDR1 is SGDLS and CDR2 YYNGEE. The CDR3 length is 16 residues. The V segment lost 6 bases and the J segment 0 bases; nucleotides outside the gene matches: 5. This chain's CDR3 is CASTFSGGTNTGELFF. The CDR3 DNA follows: TGTGCCAGCACATTTAGCGGGGGGACGAACACCGGGGAGCTGTTTTTT.

The chain has TRBV2 and TRBJ2-1, with 9 bases that match TRBD2. The CDR3 is 19 residues long. Germline V CDR1 and CDR2: SNHLY, FYNNEI. With V trimmed by 3 bases and J by 3 bases, 15 bases remained unmatched. The CDR3 sequence is CASSEFGGGADFFYNEQFF. The CDR3 DNA reads as TGTGCCAGCAGTGAGTTCGGCGGGGGGGCCGACTTCTTCTACAATGAGCAGTTCTTC.

The chain combines TRBV6-5 with TRBJ1-4, with D perhaps matching TRBD1 (6 bases). Trimming removed 7 bases at V and 5 bases at J, with 14 bases between. The CDR3 has 14 residues. Germline CDR1 and CDR2: MNHEY and SVGAGI. CDR3 sequence: CASKFGQRNEKLFF. CDR3 sequence (DNA): TGTGCCAGCAAATTCGGACAGAGAAATGAAAAACTGTTTTTT.

The J gene is TRBJ2-4, the V gene TRBV3-1 (or the pseudogene TRBV3-2); D unresolved. This CDR3 region has 12 residues. Deletions cut 2 bases from V and 2 bases from J, with 1 base between. CDR1 LGHDT and CDR2 YNNKEL come from the germline V gene (reference sequence). The CDR3 bases are TGTGCCAGCAGCCAAACCAAAAACATTCAGTACTTC. The encoded protein is CASSQTKNIQYF.

This clone was seen just once. The CDR3 DNA follows: TGTGCCAGCAGTAAGGGACCACAAGAGACCCAGTACTTC. This gives the protein CASSKGPQETQYF. This chain links TRBV9 with TRBJ2-5; D tentatively fits TRBD1 or TRBD2 (5 bases each). Germline values: CDR1 SGDLS, CDR2 YYNGEE. The CDR3 runs to 13 residues. V was cut by 5 bases and J by 2 bases, with 10 bases left in between.

A remark on this clone: This same CDR3 is encoded by further DNA sequences in the sample. The chain recombines TRBV9 with TRBJ1-1, with D possibly being TRBD1 (6 bases). This CDR3 region has 15 residues. V was shortened by 4 bases and J by 0 bases, with 13 bases between the two germline ends. Germline CDR1 is SGDLS and CDR2 is YYNGEE. CDR3 in DNA: TGTGCCAGCAGCACCACCGGGACAATGAACACTGAAGCTTTCTTT. Amino acid sequence: CASSTTGTMNTEAFF.

The gene calls are TRBV3-1 (or the pseudogene TRBV3-2) and TRBJ1-6; TRBD1 aligns across 7 bases. The J segment lost 7 bases and the V segment lost 3 bases, leaving 9 bases of the junction unmatched. Germline CDR1 is LGHDT and CDR2 is YNNKEL (reference sequence). The CDR3 has 16 amino acids. The CDR3 sequence is CASSHQTGLGNSPLHF. CDR3 nucleotides: TGTGCCAGCAGCCACCAGACAGGGCTGGGGAATTCACCCCTCCACTTT.

This clone has at least ten counts. This chain joins TRBV18 and TRBJ2-7; D is unresolved. This CDR3 is 14 amino acids long. The V end was cut by 0 bases, the J end by 2 bases, with 8 bases between. Per the germline V gene, CDR1 is KGHSH and CDR2 is LQKENI. The CDR3 loop reads CASSPPMDTYEQYF. CDR3 DNA: TGTGCCAGCTCACCACCGATGGATACCTACGAGCAGTACTTC.

The chain joins TRBV6-1 to TRBJ1-1, with D possibly TRBD1 on 5 matching bases. This CDR3 region has 17 residues. The V end was cut by 1 base, the J end by 0 bases, with 15 bases between. CDR1 is MNHNS, CDR2 SASEGT, per germline. As DNA, the CDR3 is TGTGCCAGCAGTGAAGTAGTAGGGAGGGGAATGAACACTGAAGCTTTCTTT. This gives the protein CASSEVVGRGMNTEAFF.

This clone was found once. The chain uses TRBV12-5 and TRBJ1-1; a weak D match, TRBD1 (5 bases). Germline V gene sequence: CDR1 LGHNT, CDR2 FRNRAP. The CDR3 runs 14 residues. V gave up 6 bases and J gave up 1 base, with 12 bases separating them. DNA of the CDR3: TGTGCTAGTGGCTTGACAGTACAGAACACTGAAGCTTTCTTT. It translates to CASGLTVQNTEAFF. Full variable domain (remainder filled in from reference TRBV12-5 and TRBJ1-1): DARVTQTPRHKVTEMGQEVTMRCQPILGHNTVFWYRQTMMQGLELLAYFRNRAPLDDSGMPKDRFSAEMPDATLATLKIQPSEPRDSAVYFCASGLTVQNTEAFFGQGTRLTVV.

The chain recombines TRBV19 with TRBJ2-3; perhaps D is TRBD1 or TRBD2 (5 bases each). The CDR3 is 13 residues long. Trimming left V 7 bases short and J 11 bases short, with 19 bases between. Per the germline V gene, CDR1 is LNHDA and CDR2 is SQIVND (reference sequence). The CDR3 protein is CASNPDPQGRQYF. The CDR3 DNA reads TGTGCCAGTAACCCGGACCCTCAGGGACGGCAGTATTTT.

The chain recombines TRBV7-9 with TRBJ2-5; TRBD2 aligns across 9 bases. Trimming at V came to 1 base and at J to 4 bases, leaving 1 base not matched to a gene. CDR1 is SEHNR and CDR2 is FQNEAQ in the germline V gene (reference sequence). The CDR3 loop spans 14 amino acids. The CDR3 spells CASSLGAGGETQYF. The DNA of the CDR3 is TGTGCCAGCAGCTTAGGAGCGGGGGGAGAGACCCAGTACTTC.

This chain links TRBV6-6 with TRBJ2-7, with a weak D call TRBD2 (5 bases). CDR1 is MNHNY, CDR2 SVGAGI, per germline (reference sequence). The CDR3 sequence is 12 residues long. Between the trimmed V and J ends, which lost 5 bases and 5 bases, there was a span of 10 bases. CDR3 sequence: CASSSRRNEQYF. CDR3 in DNA: TGTGCCAGCAGTAGCAGGAGGAACGAGCAGTACTTC.

CDR3 bases: TGTGCCAGCGGACTCCGGGACTATTACAATGAGCAGTTCTTC. Protein product: CASGLRDYYNEQFF. The chain couples TRBV7-9 to TRBJ2-1; 7 bases align to TRBD2. CDR1 is SEHNR and CDR2 is FQNEAQ in the germline V gene (reference sequence). V lost 8 bases to trimming and J lost 4 bases; unmatched junction nucleotides: 8. CDR3 length equals 14 residues. Variable domain in full (rest from reference TRBV7-9 and TRBJ2-1): DTGVSQNPRHKITKRGQNVTFRCDPISEHNRLYWYRQTLGQGPEFLTYFQNEAQLEKSRLLSDRFSAERPKGSFSTLEIQRTEQGDSAMYLCASGLRDYYNEQFFGPGTRLTVL.

V and J are TRBV4-3 and TRBJ1-1; D is ambiguous. This CDR3 is 13 amino acids long. Trimming shortened V by 2 bases and J by 1 base, and 5 bases separated the two germline ends. Germline lookup yields CDR1 LGHNA and CDR2 YSLEER. This chain's CDR3 is CASSQKRNTEAFF. CDR3 nucleotide sequence: TGCGCCAGCAGCCAAAAACGGAACACTGAAGCTTTCTTT.

The rearrangement uses TRBV28 and TRBJ1-1; D is unresolved. This CDR3 contains 14 residues. Trimming stripped 2 bases from V and 1 base from J, with 8 bases between. Germline V gene sequence: CDR1 MDHEN, CDR2 SYDVKM. As DNA, the CDR3 is TGTGCCAGCAGTTTACTTCGGGAGAACACTGAAGCTTTCTTT. Encoded protein: CASSLLRENTEAFF.

This chain connects TRBV5-1 to TRBJ1-4, with TRBD1 matching 7 bases. The trim removed 4 bases at V and 1 base at J, leaving 4 bases unmatched. CDR1 SGHRS and CDR2 YFSETQ come from the germline V gene. The CDR3 length is 15 residues. The CDR3 DNA follows: TGCGCCAGCAGCACCAGGGGGGTAACTAATGAAAAACTGTTTTTT. It specifies CASSTRGVTNEKLFF. The full variable domain, in which reference TRBV5-1 and TRBJ1-4 provide the parts outside the CDR3, is KAGVTQTPRYLIKTRGQQVTLSCSPISGHRSVSWYQQTPGQGLQFLFEYFSETQRNKGNFPGRFSGRQFSNSRSEMNVSTLELGDSALYLCASSTRGVTNEKLFFGSGTQLSVL.